This TCR beta chain was documented in a study of blood T cell repertoires in COVID-19. Study overall: Acute and convalescent COVID-19 specimens originated in the United States, Italy and Spain. In each case, the material was cDNA or gDNA derived from T cells, B-cell-depleted T cells, or PBMCs.

Repertoires were generated with immunoSEQ multiplex PCR, while TCRdb's copy carries only in-frame clones and drops some. This sample yields around 150,000 clones, of which just over 85% are seen a single time; more than 3% belongs to the top ten. Trimming cost V 6 bases and J 7 bases, with 10 bases left between them. The CDR3 is made up of 12 amino acids. The germline CDR1 and CDR2 sequences are MNHEY and SMNVEV (reference sequence). Material: peripheral blood. This clonotype was sampled from a man aged 65 to 85 with acute or convalescent COVID-19. V is TRBV27 and J is TRBJ1-5, with D perhaps TRBD1 (5 bases). CDR3 sequence reads: CASSRGGQPQHF. The CDR3 region has the DNA TGTGCCAGCAGCCGGGGGGGGCAGCCCCAGCATTTT.